A single sample is the source of the 24 T cell receptor beta chains below, sequenced in a study of Ad26.COV2.S vaccination and SARS-CoV-2 variants. Data came from immunoSEQ multiplex PCR; TCRdb stores just in-frame clones and leaves some out. The table records 350,000 to 450,000 clones, about 91% of them present only once. The starting material was peripheral blood, obtained after recovery from COVID-19. These TCRs come from a human donor who had recovered from COVID-19.

The V gene is TRBV5-6, the J gene TRBJ2-7; the match to TRBD2 covers 7 bases. CDR1 and CDR2 from the germline V gene are SGHDT and YYEEEE. The CDR3 has 14 residues. Trimming cost V 0 bases and J 3 bases; bases outside gene matches: 3. The CDR3 sequence is CASSLGLAVYEQYF. CDR3 DNA: TGTGCCAGCAGCTTGGGACTAGCTGTCTACGAGCAGTACTTC.

The chain joins TRBV2 to TRBJ2-2; 7 bases are shared with TRBD1. CDR3 length: 13 residues. Germline CDR1 is SNHLY and CDR2 is FYNNEI. J was trimmed by 1 base and V by 8 bases; bases with no gene match: 1. For the CDR3, the DNA is TGTGCCAGCCGGGACAGGAACACCGGGGAGCTGTTTTTT. Translating gives CASRDRNTGELFF.

The chain employs TRBV19 and TRBJ1-5; 10 bases fit TRBD1. The CDR3 contains 16 residues. The junction had 6 bases not matched to a gene; V was cut back by 1 base and J by 6 bases. Germline V gene data show CDR1 as LNHDA and CDR2 as SQIVND (reference sequence). The CDR3 here is CASSIGTGGWSQPQHF. The CDR3 nucleotides are TGTGCCAGTAGTATAGGGACAGGGGGATGGAGTCAGCCCCAGCATTTT.

The rearrangement joins TRBV18 to TRBJ2-6; a possible D gene is TRBD2 (6 bases). The V gene's germline CDR1 is KGHSH and CDR2 LQKENI. This CDR3 spans 17 amino acids. V was clipped by 0 bases and J by 0 bases, with 9 bases between them. CDR3 nucleotide sequence: TGTGCCAGCTCACCACCCCTCGGGAGCTCTGGGGCCAACGTCCTGACTTTC. The encoded protein is CASSPPLGSSGANVLTF.

The chain combines TRBV29-1 with TRBJ1-2, with a tentative D call TRBD1 (6 bases). The CDR3 runs to 13 residues. In germline, CDR1 is SQVTM, CDR2 ANQGSEA. Deletions cut 4 bases from V and 8 bases from J, with 17 bases between. CDR3 nucleotide sequence: TGCAGCGTTGGTCCCAGGGGTGATTGGGGCTACACCTTC. Translating it yields CSVGPRGDWGYTF.

This clone was seen only once. This sequence joins TRBV7-2 and TRBJ1-2, with TRBD1 as a possible D gene (6 bases). Germline-derived CDR1 and CDR2 are SGHTA and FQGNSA. The germline V and J ends were trimmed by 5 bases and 7 bases, with 17 bases remaining between them. The CDR3 has 14 amino acids. The CDR3 coding sequence is TGTGCCAGCAGCATATTAGGGGGGCGCTTTGGCTACACCTTC. Translating it yields CASSILGGRFGYTF.

The rearrangement links TRBV5-7 to TRBJ2-3, with 9 bases matching TRBD1. TRBV5-7 is classed as an ORF, of uncertain function. The CDR3 is 17 residues long. V was pared by 4 bases and J by 3 bases, with 12 bases of the junction left unmatched. In DNA, the CDR3 is TGTGCCAGCAGCGAGGGACAGGGCCCGAGGCGGACAGATACGCAGTATTTT. Translated: CASSEGQGPRRTDTQYF.

The rearrangement links TRBV7-9 to TRBJ2-7; D is ambiguous. The V gene's germline CDR1 is SEHNR and CDR2 FQNEAQ (reference sequence). The CDR3 extends over 12 amino acids. V was pared by 5 bases and J by 1 base, with 6 bases between. The CDR3 reads CASSPRSYEQYF. For the CDR3, the DNA is TGTGCCAGCAGCCCCCGATCCTACGAGCAGTACTTC.

The chain carries TRBV2 and TRBJ1-2; D gene unclear. This CDR3 has 12 residues. Germline CDR1 reads SNHLY; CDR2 reads FYNNEI. The V end was cut by 6 bases, the J end by 0 bases, with 5 bases between. CDR3 sequence reads: CASSLSNYGYTF. The CDR3 DNA sequence: TGTGCCAGCAGCCTCTCTAACTATGGCTACACCTTC.

This clone was counted a single time. This chain joins TRBV4-3 and TRBJ1-2; no definite D call. Trimming took 0 bases from V and 4 from J, leaving 15 bases between them. Germline CDR1 is LGHNA and CDR2 is YSLEER. The CDR3 runs 16 residues. The CDR3 DNA follows: TGCGCCAGCAGCCAAGATCGGGTGAGGGAACTCTATGGCTACACCTTC. This codes for CASSQDRVRELYGYTF.

In its sample, this clone was seen once. The genes are TRBV27 and TRBJ2-7; D assignment may be TRBD1 or TRBD2 (7 bases each). In germline, CDR1 is MNHEY, CDR2 SMNVEV (reference sequence). This CDR3 has 18 amino acids. Trimming shortened V by 3 bases and J by 0 bases, and 21 bases separated the two germline ends. CDR3 region: CASSLRWVGGTASYEQYF. CDR3 DNA: TGTGCCAGCAGTTTGAGGTGGGTCGGGGGGACAGCCTCCTACGAGCAGTACTTC.

The J gene is TRBJ1-2, the V gene TRBV5-1; weak D call: TRBD1 (5 bases). The CDR3 covers 15 residues. The V gene's germline CDR1 is SGHRS and CDR2 YFSETQ. With 1 base removed from V and 6 bases from J, the gap between germline ends came to 16 bases. CDR3 in DNA: TGCGCCAGCAGCTTGCCCGGACCGGAGGGACATGGCTACACCTTC. Residues: CASSLPGPEGHGYTF.

This clone was observed once. The J gene is TRBJ2-7, the V gene TRBV19; 7 bases agree with TRBD1. In germline, CDR1 is LNHDA, CDR2 SQIVND (reference sequence). Germline trimming cut 4 bases from V and 2 bases from J; bases unmatched to any gene: 8. The CDR3 covers 15 residues. The CDR3 DNA is TGTGCCAGTAGTACGGGGACAGCGAAGACCTACGAGCAGTACTTC. This sequence encodes CASSTGTAKTYEQYF. Filled out from reference TRBV19 and TRBJ2-7, the complete variable domain reads DGGITQSPKYLFRKEGQNVTLSCEQNLNHDAMYWYRQDPGQGLRLIYYSQIVNDFQKGDIAEGYSVSREKKESFPLTVTSAQKNPTAFYLCASSTGTAKTYEQYFGPGTRLTVT.

The chain recombines TRBV7-2 with TRBJ1-5; D ambiguous. There are 14 residues in the CDR3. V was cut by 1 base and J by 9 bases, with 13 bases left in between. CDR1 is SGHTA and CDR2 is FQGNSA in the germline V gene. CDR3 coding DNA: TGTGCCAGCAGCTTAGAACCGAGACGGCGGCCCCAGCATTTT. Its protein product is CASSLEPRRRPQHF.

This chain connects TRBV6-2 or TRBV6-3 to TRBJ2-3; 7 bases line up with TRBD1. Germline CDR1 MNHEY, CDR2 SVGEGT. V shed 2 bases and J 6 bases; nucleotides not matched to a gene: 11. This CDR3 region has 16 residues. CDR3: CASSYAPDRNRDTQYF. The DNA of the CDR3 is TGTGCCAGCAGTTACGCACCGGACAGGAATCGGGATACGCAGTATTTT.

The chain recombines TRBV5-1 with TRBJ2-7, with TRBD2 matching over 14 bases. J gave up 3 bases and V 4 bases, and 15 bases lay outside the gene matches. CDR1 and CDR2 from the germline V gene are SGHRS and YFSETQ. The CDR3 contains 19 residues. The CDR3 region has the DNA TGCGCCAGCAGCCCTGCCCCGGGACTAGCGGGGGTAGGTAACTACGAGCAGTACTTC. Its protein product is CASSPAPGLAGVGNYEQYF.

The chain joins TRBV2 to TRBJ1-1, with 7 positions matching TRBD1. Germline loops: CDR1 SNHLY, CDR2 FYNNEI. This CDR3 is 16 amino acids long. V was pared by 1 base and J by 0 bases, with 5 bases of the junction left unmatched. CDR3 sequence reads: CASSEVGTAMNTEAFF. The CDR3 bases are TGTGCCAGCAGTGAAGTGGGGACAGCCATGAACACTGAAGCTTTCTTT. Full variable domain (missing parts from reference TRBV2 and TRBJ1-1): EPEVTQTPSHQVTQMGQEVILRCVPISNHLYFYWYRQILGQKVEFLVSFYNNEISEKSEIFDDQFSVERPDGSNFTLKIRSTKLEDSAMYFCASSEVGTAMNTEAFFGQGTRLTVV.

This sequence joins TRBV5-1 and TRBJ1-1; 8 bases agree with TRBD1. V dropped 0 bases and J dropped 5; count of bases not matched to a gene: 12. The germline CDR1 and CDR2 sequences are SGHRS and YFSETQ. The CDR3 loop spans 17 amino acids. The CDR3 reads CASSLAVIGQGWTEAFF. The CDR3 DNA follows: TGCGCCAGCAGCTTGGCTGTAATCGGACAGGGCTGGACTGAAGCTTTCTTT.

The chain links TRBV7-2 to TRBJ2-2, with TRBD2 as a possible D gene (6 bases). CDR3 length: 16 amino acids. Deletions cut 2 bases from V and 5 bases from J, with 15 bases between. Germline-derived CDR1 and CDR2 are SGHTA and FQGNSA. CDR3 residues: CASSLRPMRGTGELFF. CDR3 DNA: TGTGCCAGCAGCTTAAGGCCCATGCGGGGTACCGGGGAGCTGTTTTTT.

The chain combines TRBV7-2 with TRBJ1-1; D is unclear. This CDR3 spans 15 amino acids. The ends were cut back, 3 bases at V and 4 bases at J, with 15 bases in the middle. Germline V gene data show CDR1 as SGHTA and CDR2 as FQGNSA. In nucleotides, the CDR3 is TGTGCCAGCAGCTTGGTGGGCTCTGGGTCCACTGAAGCTTTCTTT. As protein: CASSLVGSGSTEAFF.

The chain is built from TRBV11-2 and TRBJ2-3; D ambiguous. Trimming took off 5 bases at V and 9 bases at J, with 6 bases between the two ends. The CDR3 contains 10 residues. In germline, CDR1 is SGHAT, CDR2 FQNNGV. CDR3 amino acids: CASSRGTQYF. The CDR3 region has the DNA TGTGCCAGCAGCCGAGGCACGCAGTATTTT.

This clone has a single count. The genes are TRBV6-5 and TRBJ1-5; weak D call: TRBD1 (6 bases). CDR1 is MNHEY, CDR2 SVGAGI, per germline. Trimming removed 2 bases from V and 4 bases from J, with 9 bases in between. The length of the CDR3 is 14 residues. CDR3 sequence: CASSYEDRNQPQHF. The CDR3 DNA reads TGTGCCAGCAGTTACGAGGACAGAAATCAGCCCCAGCATTTT.

The chain is built from TRBV7-2 and TRBJ1-3; D call uncertain. Trimming took off 5 bases at V and 4 bases at J, with 9 bases between the two ends. Germline V gene data show CDR1 as SGHTA and CDR2 as FQGNSA. This CDR3 is built from 13 residues. CDR3 in DNA: TGTGCCAGCAGCCCATTTACAGGAAACACCATATATTTT. It is translated as CASSPFTGNTIYF.

This sequence joins TRBV12-3 or TRBV12-4 and TRBJ1-1, with a possible D match to TRBD1 (6 bases). The CDR3 length is 12 residues. V lost 8 bases, J lost 4 bases, and 11 bases lay in between. The CDR3 coding sequence is TGTGCCAGCGCACAGGGTTCCACTGAAGCTTTCTTT. Its translation is CASAQGSTEAFF.